This TCR beta chain was sequenced during a study of post-analysis software for immune sequencing data. The study, taken as a whole, reports: Comparison of patients with controls showed 4 to 6 TRBV segments more frequent in patients, TRBV5-6, TRBV5-1 and TRBV20-1 among them.

Presence of unique molecular identifiers characterized the TCR beta cDNA libraries. MiXCR, run by TCRdb on the PCR reads, gives a single entry per CDR3 protein. Here the sample spans about half a million distinct CDR3 sequences, roughly 45% being singletons. Remarks on this clonotype: Its antigen remains unidentified.

V gave up 1 base and J gave up 6 bases; unmatched junction bases: 6. The CDR3 is made up of 14 amino acids. CDR1 and CDR2 from the germline V gene are DFQATT and SNEGSKA (reference sequence). The sequenced sample consisted of blood. V gene TRBV20-1 combines with J gene TRBJ2-3, with 8 positions matching TRBD2. The TCR originated in a girl under 18 with multiple sclerosis. The CDR3 sequence: CSARVLAGIDTQYF. CDR3 sequence (DNA): TGCAGTGCTAGAGTTCTAGCGGGCATTGATACGCAGTATTTT.